Listed here are 14 T cell receptor beta chains from one sample, sequenced in a study of blood T cell repertoires in COVID-19. Assay: immunoSEQ multiplex PCR; the TCRdb copy retains only in-frame clones and omits some. The table lists 200,000 to 250,000 clones, approximately 90% of them singletons, with around 4% in the top ten. The sequenced sample was PBMCs or T cells enriched from blood (not recorded which). These receptors all come from a woman younger than 45 who had recovered from COVID-19.

This chain links TRBV4-2 with TRBJ2-1, with D unclear. In germline, CDR1 is LGHNA, CDR2 YNFKEQ. V was clipped by 1 base and J by 4 bases, with 14 bases between them. The CDR3 contains 16 residues. CDR3 protein: CASSQVVGRQYNEQFF. The CDR3 bases are TGTGCCAGCAGCCAAGTAGTCGGCAGACAATACAATGAGCAGTTCTTC.

This chain connects TRBV27 to TRBJ2-7, with 8 bases aligning to TRBD1. CDR3 length: 17 residues. Trimming took 6 bases from V and 1 from J; bases not matched to a gene: 14. Germline CDR1 and CDR2: MNHEY and SMNVEV (reference sequence). CDR3 protein: CASRRGWRDRLSYEQYF. CDR3 DNA sequence: TGTGCCAGCAGGAGGGGGTGGAGGGACAGGTTATCCTACGAGCAGTACTTC.

The chain has TRBV9 and TRBJ1-2, with a weak D call TRBD1 (5 bases). V shed 0 bases and J shed 6 bases, with 15 bases lying between them. Germline CDR1 is SGDLS and CDR2 is YYNGEE. The CDR3 is 15 amino acids. CDR3 bases: TGTGCCAGCAGCGTAGAGAGCGGCTGGGGGGATGGCTACACCTTC. Translated, it gives CASSVESGWGDGYTF.

The DNA of the CDR3 is TGTGCCAGTAGTCCCGGACTAGGAGCGTATTTT. Amino acids: CASSPGLGAYF. The gene calls are TRBV19 and TRBJ2-3; TRBD2 matches 7 bases. V lost 5 bases, J lost 14 bases, and 7 bases stayed unmatched. The germline CDR1 and CDR2 sequences are LNHDA and SQIVND (reference sequence). CDR3 length equals 11 residues. Full variable domain (rest looked up from reference TRBV19 and TRBJ2-3): DGGITQSPKYLFRKEGQNVTLSCEQNLNHDAMYWYRQDPGQGLRLIYYSQIVNDFQKGDIAEGYSVSREKKESFPLTVTSAQKNPTAFYLCASSPGLGAYFGPGTRLTVL.

The chain uses TRBV24-1 and TRBJ2-2; D is uncertain. Trimming stripped 5 bases from V and 5 bases from J, with 8 bases between. Germline values: CDR1 KGHDR, CDR2 SFDVKD. This CDR3 region has 13 residues. The CDR3 nucleotides are TGTGCCACCAGTGGCCGAGGAACCGGGGAGCTGTTTTTT. As protein: CATSGRGTGELFF.

V usage is TRBV28 and J usage is TRBJ2-1; 7 nucleotides agree with TRBD2. CDR1 and CDR2 from the germline V gene are MDHEN and SYDVKM. The J segment lost 0 bases and the V segment lost 3 bases, leaving 8 bases of the junction unmatched. This CDR3 region has 17 residues. DNA for the CDR3: TGTGCCAGCAGTTTCCCCTCGGGCGGGAGCTCCTACAATGAGCAGTTCTTC. The encoded protein is CASSFPSGGSSYNEQFF.

The V and J genes are TRBV4-3 and TRBJ1-5, with D perhaps matching TRBD1 (6 bases). V lost 0 bases, J lost 7 bases, and 19 bases lay in between. The CDR3 is made up of 17 amino acids. Per the germline V gene, CDR1 is LGHNA and CDR2 is YSLEER. CDR3 coding DNA: TGCGCCAGCAGCCAAGATGTAAGTCGGGGGGGCGGGCAGCCCCAGCATTTT. It specifies CASSQDVSRGGGQPQHF.

This chain connects TRBV28 to TRBJ1-2; no clear D gene. CDR1 and CDR2 from the germline V gene are MDHEN and SYDVKM. V was pared by 3 bases and J by 6 bases, with 14 bases between. The CDR3 is 14 amino acids. CDR3 DNA sequence: TGTGCCAGCAGTTTTCCTCAAGACACCAATGGCTACACCTTC. Translated, it gives CASSFPQDTNGYTF.

This chain connects TRBV15 to TRBJ2-5; 9 bases fit TRBD1. Trimming took 6 bases from V and 5 from J; bases not matched to a gene: 4. There are 13 residues in the CDR3. The germline V gene encodes CDR1 LNHNV and CDR2 YYDKDF (reference sequence). The CDR3 region has the DNA TGTGCCACCAGGACAGGGGGAGTGGAGACCCAGTACTTC. It is translated as CATRTGGVETQYF.

V gene TRBV9 combines with J gene TRBJ2-5; the D is unclear. CDR1 and CDR2 (germline): SGDLS, YYNGEE. This CDR3 has 13 amino acids. V was cut by 3 bases and J by 1 base, with 7 bases left in between. Here the CDR3 reads CASSDSSQETQYF. In nucleotides, the CDR3 is TGTGCCAGCAGCGATAGCTCCCAAGAGACCCAGTACTTC.

This clone was counted a single time. The rearrangement uses TRBV30 and TRBJ1-4; D not resolved. V was cut by 5 bases and J by 3 bases, with 13 bases left in between. The CDR3 is 14 residues long. CDR1 and CDR2 (germline): GTSNPN, SVGIG (reference sequence). The CDR3 loop reads CAWGPGSANEKLFF. CDR3 nucleotide sequence: TGTGCCTGGGGACCGGGGTCGGCTAATGAAAAACTGTTTTTT.

The V call is TRBV9, the J call TRBJ1-3, with 9 bases identical to TRBD1. This CDR3 region has 15 residues. CDR1 SGDLS and CDR2 YYNGEE come from the germline V gene. J was trimmed by 2 bases and V by 3 bases; bases with no gene match: 3. DNA of the CDR3: TGTGCCAGCAGCGGACGACAGGGGGCTGGAAACACCATATATTTT. Its translation is CASSGRQGAGNTIYF.

The CDR3 DNA follows: TGTGCCAGCAGCCCGTTAGCGGATTCCTACAATGAGCAGTTCTTC. Its translation is CASSPLADSYNEQFF. The chain is built from TRBV14 and TRBJ2-1; a possible D gene is TRBD2 (6 bases). Per the germline V gene, CDR1 is SGHDN and CDR2 is FVKESK. This CDR3 is built from 15 residues. Between the trimmed V and J ends, which lost 4 bases and 1 base, there was a span of 11 bases.

This chain uses TRBV14 with TRBJ2-1; weak D call: TRBD1 (5 bases). Germline V gene data show CDR1 as SGHDN and CDR2 as FVKESK. Trimming removed 2 bases from V and 5 bases from J, with 13 bases in between. This CDR3 has 15 residues. CDR3 amino acids: CASSQWPRGDNEQFF. DNA of the CDR3: TGTGCCAGCAGCCAATGGCCTAGGGGCGACAATGAGCAGTTCTTC.